The present TCR beta chain was sequenced within a study of cytomegalovirus exposure and HLA in healthy donors. Study summary: Early on, a data release was issued that held some 85 million unique TCRs from HLA-typed donors. General study points: Sequencing had likely introduced a cluster of highly shared sequence variants as an artifact. In a later analysis, TCR beta V- and J-gene trimming was associated with a missense DCLRE1C variant.

This clone was detected only a few times. No antigen is known for it. The study ran its PCR with 60 Vbeta and 13 Jbeta primers. In the authors' workflow: A follow-up analysis tallied some 80 million unique TCR beta chains, roughly 11 million shared. Assay: immunoSEQ multiplex PCR; the TCRdb copy retains only in-frame clones and omits some. V and J calls and clone size are those listed in that table; D and trimming were worked out from the DNA. The repertoire holds tens of thousands of clones, with around 75% as singletons. The V end lost 6 bases, the J end lost 5 bases, and 13 bases lay between the germline ends. This CDR3 comprises 13 residues. Germline values: CDR1 SEHNR, CDR2 FQNEAQ (reference sequence).

The chain has TRBV7-9 and TRBJ1-1; D perhaps matches TRBD1 (6 bases). This receptor was identified in a man aged 55-75 years in good health and CMV-seropositive. The sequencing sample was made of PBMCs. In DNA, the CDR3 is TGTGCCAGCAGTGGACAGTTCCTGACTGAAGCTTTCTTT. As protein: CASSGQFLTEAFF.